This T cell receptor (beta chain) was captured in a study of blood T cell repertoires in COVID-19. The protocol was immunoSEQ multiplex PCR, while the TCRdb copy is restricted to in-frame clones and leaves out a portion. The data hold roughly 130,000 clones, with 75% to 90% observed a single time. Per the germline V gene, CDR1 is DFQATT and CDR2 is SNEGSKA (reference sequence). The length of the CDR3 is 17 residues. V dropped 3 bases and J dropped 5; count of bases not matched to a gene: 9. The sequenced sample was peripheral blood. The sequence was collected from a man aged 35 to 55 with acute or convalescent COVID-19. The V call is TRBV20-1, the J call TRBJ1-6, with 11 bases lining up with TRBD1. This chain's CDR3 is CSASGTGTGGDNSPLHF. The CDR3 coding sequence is TGCAGTGCTAGTGGGACCGGGACAGGGGGTGATAATTCACCCCTCCACTTT.